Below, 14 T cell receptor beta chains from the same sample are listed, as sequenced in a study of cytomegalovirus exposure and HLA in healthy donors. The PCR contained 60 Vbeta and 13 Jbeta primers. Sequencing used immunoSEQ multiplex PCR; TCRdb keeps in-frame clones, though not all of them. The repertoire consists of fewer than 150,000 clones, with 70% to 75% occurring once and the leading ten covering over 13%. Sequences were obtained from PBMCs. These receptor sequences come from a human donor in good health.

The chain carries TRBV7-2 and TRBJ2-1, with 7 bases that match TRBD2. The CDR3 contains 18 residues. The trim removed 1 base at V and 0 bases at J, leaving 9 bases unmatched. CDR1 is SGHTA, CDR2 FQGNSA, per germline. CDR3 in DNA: TGTGCCAGCAGCTTAGAGGCCCAGCGGGGATCCTCCTACAATGAGCAGTTCTTC. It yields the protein CASSLEAQRGSSYNEQFF.

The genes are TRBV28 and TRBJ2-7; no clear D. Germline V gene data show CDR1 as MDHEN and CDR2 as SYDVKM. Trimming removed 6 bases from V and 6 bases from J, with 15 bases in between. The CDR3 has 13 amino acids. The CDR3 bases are TGTGCCAGCAGCCGTACCTTTGGGCTCGAGCAGTACTTC. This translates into CASSRTFGLEQYF. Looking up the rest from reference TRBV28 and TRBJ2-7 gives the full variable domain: DVKVTQSSRYLVKRTGEKVFLECVQDMDHENMFWYRQDPGLGLRLIYFSYDVKMKEKGDIPEGYSVSREKKERFSLILESASTNQTSMYLCASSRTFGLEQYFGPGTRLTVT.

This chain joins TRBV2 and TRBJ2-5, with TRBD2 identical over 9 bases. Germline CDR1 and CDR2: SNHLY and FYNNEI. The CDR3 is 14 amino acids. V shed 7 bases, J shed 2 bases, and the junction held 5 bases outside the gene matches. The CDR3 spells CASKRLAVQETQYF. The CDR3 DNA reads TGTGCCAGCAAACGACTAGCGGTTCAAGAGACCCAGTACTTC.

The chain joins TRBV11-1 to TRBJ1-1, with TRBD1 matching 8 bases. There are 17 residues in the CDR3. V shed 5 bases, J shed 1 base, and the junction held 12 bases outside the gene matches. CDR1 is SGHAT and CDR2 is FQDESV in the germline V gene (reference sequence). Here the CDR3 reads CASSRPARQGSNTEAFF. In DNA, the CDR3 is TGTGCCAGCAGCCGCCCCGCCCGACAGGGGTCGAACACTGAAGCTTTCTTT.

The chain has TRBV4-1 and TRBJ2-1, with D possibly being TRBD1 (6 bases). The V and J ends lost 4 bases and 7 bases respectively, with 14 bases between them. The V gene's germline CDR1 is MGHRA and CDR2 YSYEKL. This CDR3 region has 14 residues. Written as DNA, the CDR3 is TGCGCCAGCAGCCTCGAGAGGGGGATGAATGAGCAGTTCTTC. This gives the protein CASSLERGMNEQFF.

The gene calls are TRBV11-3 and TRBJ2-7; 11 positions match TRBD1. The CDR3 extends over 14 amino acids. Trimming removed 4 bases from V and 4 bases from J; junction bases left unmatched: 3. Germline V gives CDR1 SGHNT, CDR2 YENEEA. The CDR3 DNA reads TGTGCCAGCAGCTCCCGGGACAGGGGGTACGAGCAGTACTTC. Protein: CASSSRDRGYEQYF.

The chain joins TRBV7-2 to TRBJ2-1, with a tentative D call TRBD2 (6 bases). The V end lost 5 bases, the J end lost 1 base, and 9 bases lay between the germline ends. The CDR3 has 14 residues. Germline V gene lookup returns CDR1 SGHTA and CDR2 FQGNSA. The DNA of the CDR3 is TGTGCCAGCAGCAGTAGCGGTTCCTACAATGAGCAGTTCTTC. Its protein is CASSSSGSYNEQFF.

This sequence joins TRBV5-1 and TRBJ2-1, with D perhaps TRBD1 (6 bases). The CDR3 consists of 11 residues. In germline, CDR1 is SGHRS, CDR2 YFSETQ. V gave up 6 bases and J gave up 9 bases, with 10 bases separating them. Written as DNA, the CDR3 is TGCGCCAGCAATCAGGGGACTGAGCAGTTCTTC. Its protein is CASNQGTEQFF.

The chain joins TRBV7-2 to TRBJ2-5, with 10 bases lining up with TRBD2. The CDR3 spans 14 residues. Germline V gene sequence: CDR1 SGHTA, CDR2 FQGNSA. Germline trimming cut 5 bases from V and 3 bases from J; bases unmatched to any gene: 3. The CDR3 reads CASSPGLAEETQYF. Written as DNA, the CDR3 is TGTGCCAGCAGCCCAGGACTAGCGGAAGAGACCCAGTACTTC.

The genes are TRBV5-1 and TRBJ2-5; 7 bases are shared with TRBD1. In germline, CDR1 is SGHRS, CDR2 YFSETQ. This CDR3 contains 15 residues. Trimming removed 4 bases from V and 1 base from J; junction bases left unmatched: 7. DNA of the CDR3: TGCGCCAGCAGCCGAGACAGGGCGAGCCAAGAGACCCAGTACTTC. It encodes CASSRDRASQETQYF. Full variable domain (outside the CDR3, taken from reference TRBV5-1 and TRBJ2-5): KAGVTQTPRYLIKTRGQQVTLSCSPISGHRSVSWYQQTPGQGLQFLFEYFSETQRNKGNFPGRFSGRQFSNSRSEMNVSTLELGDSALYLCASSRDRASQETQYFGPGTRLLVL.

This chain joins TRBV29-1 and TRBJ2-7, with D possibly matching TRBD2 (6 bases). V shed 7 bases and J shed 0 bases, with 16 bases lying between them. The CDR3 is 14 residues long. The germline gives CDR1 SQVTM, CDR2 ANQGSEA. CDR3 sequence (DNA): TGCAGCGCTGTGCTTGGGGGGTTCTCCTACGAGCAGTACTTC. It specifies CSAVLGGFSYEQYF.

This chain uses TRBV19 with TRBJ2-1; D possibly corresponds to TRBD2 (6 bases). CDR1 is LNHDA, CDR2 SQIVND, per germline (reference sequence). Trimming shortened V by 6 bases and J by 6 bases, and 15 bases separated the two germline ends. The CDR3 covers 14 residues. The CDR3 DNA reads TGTGCCAGTAGAGGACTAAGGAGCGTCAATGAGCAGTTCTTC. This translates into CASRGLRSVNEQFF.

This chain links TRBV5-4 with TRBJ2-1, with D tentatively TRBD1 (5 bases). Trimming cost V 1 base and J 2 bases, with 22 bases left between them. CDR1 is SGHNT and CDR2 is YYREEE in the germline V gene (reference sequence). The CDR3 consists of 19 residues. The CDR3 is CASSLFERLGVSAYNEQFF. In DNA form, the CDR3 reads TGTGCCAGCAGCTTGTTTGAGAGATTAGGGGTTTCAGCCTACAATGAGCAGTTCTTC.

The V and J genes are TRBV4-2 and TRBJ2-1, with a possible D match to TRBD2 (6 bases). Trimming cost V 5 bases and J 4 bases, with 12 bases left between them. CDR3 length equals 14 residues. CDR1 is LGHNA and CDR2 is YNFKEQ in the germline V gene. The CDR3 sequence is CASSTTGEYNEQFF. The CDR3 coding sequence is TGTGCCAGCAGCACCACGGGGGAGTACAATGAGCAGTTCTTC.